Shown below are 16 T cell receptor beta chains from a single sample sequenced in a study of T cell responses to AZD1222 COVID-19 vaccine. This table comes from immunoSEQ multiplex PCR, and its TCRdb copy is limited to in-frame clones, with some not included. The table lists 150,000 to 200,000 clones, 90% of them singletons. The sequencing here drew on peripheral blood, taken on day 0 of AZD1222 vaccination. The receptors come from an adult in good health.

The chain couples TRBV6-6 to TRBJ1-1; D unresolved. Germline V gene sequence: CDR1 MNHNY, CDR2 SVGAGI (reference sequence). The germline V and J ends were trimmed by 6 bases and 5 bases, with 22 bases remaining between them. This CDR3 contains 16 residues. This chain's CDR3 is CASSGKGSTLPTEAFF. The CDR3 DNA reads TGTGCCAGCAGCGGGAAGGGCTCTACCCTTCCGACTGAAGCTTTCTTT.

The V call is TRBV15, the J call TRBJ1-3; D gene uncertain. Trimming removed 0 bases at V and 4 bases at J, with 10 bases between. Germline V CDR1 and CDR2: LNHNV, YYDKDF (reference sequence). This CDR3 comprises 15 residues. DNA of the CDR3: TGTGCCACCAGCAGAGAAAGGGCGGACGGAAACACCATATATTTT. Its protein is CATSRERADGNTIYF.

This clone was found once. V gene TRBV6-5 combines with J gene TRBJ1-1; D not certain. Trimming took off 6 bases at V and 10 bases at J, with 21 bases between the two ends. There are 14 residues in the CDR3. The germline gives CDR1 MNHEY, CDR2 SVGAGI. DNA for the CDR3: TGTGCCAGCAGCCTCGGTTGGACTTCTAAGGGAGCTTTCTTT. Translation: CASSLGWTSKGAFF.

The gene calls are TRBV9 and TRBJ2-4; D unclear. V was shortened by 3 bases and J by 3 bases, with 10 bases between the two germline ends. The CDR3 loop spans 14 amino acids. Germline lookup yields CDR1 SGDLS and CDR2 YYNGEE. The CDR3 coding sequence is TGTGCCAGCAGCGAACACATAGACAAAAACATTCAGTACTTC. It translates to CASSEHIDKNIQYF.

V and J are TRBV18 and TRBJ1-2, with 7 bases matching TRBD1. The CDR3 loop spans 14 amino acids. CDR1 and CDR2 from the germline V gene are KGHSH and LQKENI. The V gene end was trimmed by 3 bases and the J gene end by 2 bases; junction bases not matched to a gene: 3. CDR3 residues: CASSPTGQNYGYTF. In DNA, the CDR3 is TGTGCCAGCTCACCGACGGGACAGAACTATGGCTACACCTTC.

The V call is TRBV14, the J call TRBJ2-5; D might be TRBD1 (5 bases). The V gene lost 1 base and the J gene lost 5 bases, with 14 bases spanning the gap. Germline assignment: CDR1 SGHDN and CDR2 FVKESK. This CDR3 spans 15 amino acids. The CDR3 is CASSQVRGRAETQYF. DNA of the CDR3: TGTGCCAGCAGCCAAGTACGTGGCAGGGCGGAGACCCAGTACTTC. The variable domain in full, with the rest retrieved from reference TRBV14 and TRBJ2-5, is EAGVTQFPSHSVIEKGQTVTLRCDPISGHDNLYWYRRVMGKEIKFLLHFVKESKQDESGMPNNRFLAERTGGTYSTLKVQPAELEDSGVYFCASSQVRGRAETQYFGPGTRLLVL.

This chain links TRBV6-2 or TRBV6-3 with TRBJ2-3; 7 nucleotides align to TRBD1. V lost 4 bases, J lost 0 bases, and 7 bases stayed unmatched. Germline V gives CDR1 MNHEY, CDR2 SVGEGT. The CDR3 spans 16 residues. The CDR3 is CASSFGQAASTDTQYF. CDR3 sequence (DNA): TGTGCCAGCAGTTTTGGACAGGCCGCTAGCACAGATACGCAGTATTTT.

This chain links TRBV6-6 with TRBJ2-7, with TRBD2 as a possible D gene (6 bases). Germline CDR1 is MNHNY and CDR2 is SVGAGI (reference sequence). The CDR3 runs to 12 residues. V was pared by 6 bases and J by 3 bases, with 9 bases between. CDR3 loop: CASRGGNYEQYF. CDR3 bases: TGTGCCAGCAGAGGAGGGAACTACGAGCAGTACTTC.

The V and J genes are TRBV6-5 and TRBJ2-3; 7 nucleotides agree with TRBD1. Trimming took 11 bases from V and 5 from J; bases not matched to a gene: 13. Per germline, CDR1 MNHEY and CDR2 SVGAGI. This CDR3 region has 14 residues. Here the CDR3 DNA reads TGTGCCGCCCAACCTTCGACAGGGCAAGATACGCAGTATTTT. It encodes CAAQPSTGQDTQYF.

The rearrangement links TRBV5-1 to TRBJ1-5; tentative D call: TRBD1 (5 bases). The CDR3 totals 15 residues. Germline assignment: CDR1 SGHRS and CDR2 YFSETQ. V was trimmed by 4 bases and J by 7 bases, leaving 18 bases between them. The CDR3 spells CASSLDPSRDQPQHF. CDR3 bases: TGCGCCAGCAGCCTGGATCCCAGCAGGGACCAGCCCCAGCATTTT. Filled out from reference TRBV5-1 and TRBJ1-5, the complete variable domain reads KAGVTQTPRYLIKTRGQQVTLSCSPISGHRSVSWYQQTPGQGLQFLFEYFSETQRNKGNFPGRFSGRQFSNSRSEMNVSTLELGDSALYLCASSLDPSRDQPQHFGDGTRLSIL.

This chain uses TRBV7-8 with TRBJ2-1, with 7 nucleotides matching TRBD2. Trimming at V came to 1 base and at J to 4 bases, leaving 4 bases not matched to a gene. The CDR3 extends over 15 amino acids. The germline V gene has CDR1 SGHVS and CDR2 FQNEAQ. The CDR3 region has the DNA TGTGCCAGCAGCTTAGACGGGAGGTCATACAATGAGCAGTTCTTC. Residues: CASSLDGRSYNEQFF.

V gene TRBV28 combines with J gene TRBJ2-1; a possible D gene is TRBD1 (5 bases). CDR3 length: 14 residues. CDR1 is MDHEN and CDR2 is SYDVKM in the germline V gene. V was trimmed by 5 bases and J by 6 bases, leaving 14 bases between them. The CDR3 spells CASSPQGTPNEQFF. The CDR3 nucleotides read TGTGCCAGCAGTCCCCAGGGTACCCCCAATGAGCAGTTCTTC.

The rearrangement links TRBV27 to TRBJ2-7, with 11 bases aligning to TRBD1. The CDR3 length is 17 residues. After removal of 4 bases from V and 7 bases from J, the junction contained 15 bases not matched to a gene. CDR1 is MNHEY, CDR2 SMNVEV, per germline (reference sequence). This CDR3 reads CASSSRDRGSYGYEQYF. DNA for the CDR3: TGTGCCAGCAGTTCCCGGGACAGGGGGTCTTACGGGTATGAGCAGTACTTC.

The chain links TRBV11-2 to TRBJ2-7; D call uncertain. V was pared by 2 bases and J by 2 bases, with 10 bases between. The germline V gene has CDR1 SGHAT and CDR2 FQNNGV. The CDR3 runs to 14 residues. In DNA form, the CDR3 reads TGTGCCAGCAGCTTAAATACGGGCCCCTACGAGCAGTACTTC. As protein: CASSLNTGPYEQYF.

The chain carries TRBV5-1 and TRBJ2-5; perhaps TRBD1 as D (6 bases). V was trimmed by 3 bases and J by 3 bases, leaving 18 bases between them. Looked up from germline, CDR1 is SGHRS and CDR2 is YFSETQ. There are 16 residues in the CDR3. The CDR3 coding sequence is TGCGCCAGCAGCTCTAATCCCCAGGGGAGTGAAGAGACCCAGTACTTC. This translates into CASSSNPQGSEETQYF. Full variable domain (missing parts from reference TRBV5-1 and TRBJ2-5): KAGVTQTPRYLIKTRGQQVTLSCSPISGHRSVSWYQQTPGQGLQFLFEYFSETQRNKGNFPGRFSGRQFSNSRSEMNVSTLELGDSALYLCASSSNPQGSEETQYFGPGTRLLVL.

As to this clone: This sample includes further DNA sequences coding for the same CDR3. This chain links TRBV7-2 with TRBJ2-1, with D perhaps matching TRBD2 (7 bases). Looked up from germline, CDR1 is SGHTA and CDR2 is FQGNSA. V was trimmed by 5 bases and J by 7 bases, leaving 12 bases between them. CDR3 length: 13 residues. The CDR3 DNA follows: TGTGCCAGCAGCCCGGGGGGCGGGAATGAGCAGTTCTTC. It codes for CASSPGGGNEQFF.